These 7 T cell receptor beta chains originate from one sample sequenced in a study of cytomegalovirus exposure and HLA in healthy donors. PCR primers comprised 60 Vbeta and 13 Jbeta primers. Measured with immunoSEQ multiplex PCR; TCRdb has only the in-frame clones, and not every one. Among roughly 110,000 clones listed, 73% were seen once. What was sequenced was PBMCs. These TCRs come from a man aged 25-40 years in good health and CMV-seronegative.

This clone was observed a few times. The chain uses TRBV28 and TRBJ1-2; TRBD1 agrees at 9 bases. CDR1 and CDR2 from the germline V gene are MDHEN and SYDVKM. The CDR3 runs to 15 residues. Trimming removed 5 bases from V and 4 bases from J; junction bases left unmatched: 8. CDR3 residues: CASSPGQGFFYGYTF. CDR3 DNA: TGTGCCAGCAGTCCGGGACAGGGATTCTTCTATGGCTACACCTTC.

This clone was detected only once. The rearrangement uses TRBV11-2 and TRBJ2-7; 8 nucleotides align to TRBD2. In germline, CDR1 is SGHAT, CDR2 FQNNGV. The ends lost 5 bases at V and 1 base at J; junction bases unmatched: 10. There are 16 residues in the CDR3. CDR3 DNA: TGTGCCAGCAGCCTTGAACCGGGACTAGGGTCCTACGAGCAGTACTTC. This translates into CASSLEPGLGSYEQYF.

J is TRBJ1-1 and V is TRBV9; D is unclear. From germline, CDR1 is SGDLS and CDR2 YYNGEE. The ends were cut back, 3 bases at V and 3 bases at J, with 21 bases in the middle. The CDR3 length is 17 residues. CDR3 protein: CASSDTNRGGGDTEAFF. CDR3 nucleotide sequence: TGTGCCAGCAGCGATACCAACCGGGGTGGTGGGGACACTGAAGCTTTCTTT.

The chain is built from TRBV19 and TRBJ2-1; 10 bases are a match to TRBD2. The V and J ends lost 5 bases and 10 bases, in that order; junction bases with no gene match: 14. The V gene's germline CDR1 is LNHDA and CDR2 SQIVND (reference sequence). This CDR3 comprises 16 residues. In DNA form, the CDR3 reads TGTGCCAGTAGTCCCCGCTCGGCTAGCGGGAGCCGCGAGCAGTTCTTC. Translation: CASSPRSASGSREQFF.

V and J are TRBV19 and TRBJ1-6, with 11 bases that match TRBD1. With 6 bases clipped from V and 9 bases from J, the junction kept 7 bases outside the gene matches. Germline CDR1 is LNHDA and CDR2 is SQIVND (reference sequence). The CDR3 is made up of 15 amino acids. Here the CDR3 DNA reads TGTGCCAGTAGACAGGAAGGGACAGGGGGTTCACCCCTCCACTTT. Protein sequence: CASRQEGTGGSPLHF.

The CDR3 bases are TGTGCCAGCAGCCCCAGGAGGGGCTATCAGGAGACCCAGTACTTC. Translating gives CASSPRRGYQETQYF. The rearrangement uses TRBV9 and TRBJ2-5, with D tentatively TRBD2 (6 bases). Germline lookup yields CDR1 SGDLS and CDR2 YYNGEE. V was shortened by 4 bases and J by 5 bases, with 18 bases between the two germline ends. This CDR3 spans 15 amino acids.

On this clone itself: The junction departs from the called germline gene at one end, perhaps through a read error. The rearrangement links TRBV4-1 to TRBJ1-1; D gene unclear. CDR3 length equals 14 residues. The V gene's germline CDR1 is MGHRA and CDR2 YSYEKL. CDR3 sequence (DNA): TGTGCCAGCAGCCAAGAAAACAGAGACACTGAAGCTTTCTTT. Translated, it gives CASSQENRDTEAFF.